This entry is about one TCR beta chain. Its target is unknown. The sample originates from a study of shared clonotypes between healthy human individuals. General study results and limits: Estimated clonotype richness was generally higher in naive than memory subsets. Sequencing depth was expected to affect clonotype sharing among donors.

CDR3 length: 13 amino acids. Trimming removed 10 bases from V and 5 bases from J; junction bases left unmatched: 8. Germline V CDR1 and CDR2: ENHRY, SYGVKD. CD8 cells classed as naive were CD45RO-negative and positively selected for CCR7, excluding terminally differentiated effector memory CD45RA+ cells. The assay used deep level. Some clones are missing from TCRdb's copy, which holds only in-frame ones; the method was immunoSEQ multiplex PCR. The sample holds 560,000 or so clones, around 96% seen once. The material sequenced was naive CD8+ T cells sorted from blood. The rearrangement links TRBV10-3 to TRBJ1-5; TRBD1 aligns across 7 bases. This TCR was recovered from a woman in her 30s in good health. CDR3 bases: TGTGCCACATCAGGACAGGCCTATCAGCCCCAGCATTTT. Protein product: CATSGQAYQPQHF.